This T cell receptor (beta chain) was recorded in a study of vaccination effects on CD4 cells after COVID-19 (dated by TCRdb to between 2022 and 2023). With respect to the entire study: After vaccination, three convalescent patients were sampled at an early time point (day +14) and at a late time point (day +241, +227 and +161, respectively). Cultures from other donors in the study were sequenced with the Oncomine TCR Beta short-read assay on an Illumina iSeq 100. SARS-CoV-2 spike-specific CD4+ TCR repertoires from before and after mRNA vaccination were compared in COVID-19 convalescent patients and in infection-naive vaccine recipients. Post-vaccine samples across the study were collected a median of 72 days after the second dose, with a range of 14 to 241. Altogether, around eleven COVID-19 convalescent patients and a few SARS-CoV-2-naive healthy vaccine recipients made up the full study. What the study reported, not specific to this receptor: At late post-vaccination timepoints, both infection-induced and vaccine-induced clones showed marked clonal contraction, consistent with waning T cell responses. The study was limited by a small number of convalescent patients and lacked early post-infection timepoints. In convalescent patients, the post-vaccine spike-reactive repertoire consisted mainly of new vaccine-induced clones, largely distinct from infection-induced clones.

The library was made by the immunoSEQ multiplex PCR assay. DNA from the CD4+ T cells that had been cultured and isolated underwent TCR beta CDR3 sequencing. In the authors' own workflow: The analysis removed non-productive TCR sequences, trimmed reads to the CDR3 region, and retained only CDR3s that were 7 or more amino acids long. Antigen-specific clonotypes were identified with the MANAFEST web app by comparing expansion in peptide wells against reference cultures. To be called positive, a clone needed expansion at FDR<0.05 compared with the reference and with all other wells, an odds ratio greater than 5, and a frequency greater than 0.1% in two replicate wells. Clonotypes significantly expanded in SARS-CoV-2 spike wells and in at least one common cold coronavirus spike condition were defined as cross-reactive. CDR3 similarity was assessed by Levenshtein distance with the stringdist R package, and unrooted trees were built with ape in R 3.6.1. The clones in this table, taken by TCRdb from immuneACCESS, are in-frame only. Not every clone is retained; where verified, under half of the shortfall comes from an unresolved V gene, and the cause of the rest is unknown. V, J and clone size are taken as reported in that table, and D and trimming were inferred from the DNA itself. Counted in this sample were under 15,000 clones; around 81% of them appeared once. The top ten hold 15% to 20% of the sample.

In the ViraFEST assay, PBMC were stimulated with viral peptide pools, and antigen-specific CD4+ T cell clonotypes were then identified by expansion using TCR sequencing. After 10 to 11 days of culture, CD4+ T cells were isolated with the EasySep CD4+ T cell isolation kit. Convalescent patients had PCR-confirmed SARS-CoV-2 infection between March and December 2020, before Alpha, Beta and Delta variants emerged in the United States. Each participant received two doses of an mRNA SARS-CoV-2 vaccine, either BNT162b2 or mRNA-1273. Some 2 million PBMC per well were cultured with approximately 10 ug/ml peptides in IMDM containing around 5% human AB serum, roughly 10 IU/ml IL-2 and gentamicin. Half of the culture medium was replaced with fresh IL-2-containing medium on days 3 and 7. Unless noted otherwise, every peptide stimulation condition was grown in triplicate wells. Using Ficoll-Paque Plus gradient centrifugation, PBMC were separated from whole blood and then either used fresh or cryopreserved at -140C. The overlapping peptide pools covered the spike proteins of SARS-CoV-2 and of the common cold coronaviruses HCoV-NL63, HCoV-OC43 and HCoV-229E. Genomic DNA was extracted from cultured CD4+ T cells with the QIAamp micro DNA kit.

A remark on this clone: The specificity of this receptor is unknown. No base-level quality is on record; no much larger clone is a single base apart.

Between the V and J ends, shortened by 0 bases and 5 bases respectively, the junction contains 11 bases. The germline V gene (reference sequence) yields LNHNV for CDR1 and YYDKDF for CDR2. The CDR3 contains 15 residues, cysteine and phenylalanine counted. Only the CDR3 portion is preserved as DNA: 45 bases, with reading frame beginning at the first base. This chain is built from TRBV15 and TRBJ1-5; the D segment could be TRBD1, given 5 matching bases. This sample comprised CD4+ T cells from PBMCs cultured with SARS-CoV-2 spike peptides, obtained after COVID-19 vaccination. Sample cell subset or site, as interpreted from the label and publication: SARS-CoV-2 spike overlapping peptide pool stimulation. The clonotype originates from a human donor who had a prior SARS-CoV-2 infection. The CDR3 region reads CATSREGGGYQPQHF. The DNA reads as follows: TGTGCCACCAGCAGAGAGGGGGGAGGGTATCAGCCCCAGCATTTT.